The clone carrying this TCR beta chain has ten or more counts. Its antigen is unknown. Individual cDNA molecules each received unique molecular identifiers attached to them. TCRdb re-called the 5' RACE reads through MiXCR, storing one row per CDR3 protein. In the table there are about 99,000 distinct CDR3 sequences, 16% of which are singletons. The source of the sample is a study of early T cells in non-severe SARS-CoV-2 infection. Across the study: Sequencing of bulk RNA from unsorted whole blood was done, without chain pairing.

Study-wide results and limits: Matches to VDJdb favored anti-spike CD8 responses and missed private and CD4 specificities.

From germline, CDR1 is SQVTM and CDR2 ANQGSEA. The CDR3 has 13 amino acids. V gave up 7 bases and J gave up 1 base, with 13 bases separating them. The receptor's source is an adult who was a healthcare worker with PCR-confirmed SARS-CoV-2 infection or an uninfected control (not recorded which). Sequencing was done on a sample of whole blood. The chain is built from TRBV29-1 and TRBJ1-2; perhaps TRBD1 as D (6 bases). The CDR3 nucleotides read TGCAGCGCAGACTCAGGGGTTAACTATGGCTACACCTTC. As protein: CSADSGVNYGYTF.